The clone carrying this T cell receptor (beta chain) appeared a few times. A single record per CDR3 protein comes from TCRdb applying MiXCR to the 5' RACE reads. The table has hundreds of thousands of distinct CDR3 sequences, 17% seen once. The data were obtained in a study of T-cell memory formation after mild COVID-19. CDR3 length: 15 residues. Per the germline V gene, CDR1 is SGHAT and CDR2 is FQNNGV. The V end lost 8 bases, the J end lost 2 bases, and 18 bases lay between the germline ends. The sequenced sample was PBMCs or a T cell subset sorted from them (not recorded which). This TCR was sampled from an adult woman who had mild COVID-19 (a few samples of this study predate the infection). Cell type and time point are not known. The chain joins TRBV11-2 to TRBJ2-5; D may be TRBD2 (7 bases). CDR3: CASRIWGGGQETQYF. The CDR3 bases are TGTGCCAGCCGTATCTGGGGGGGCGGACAAGAGACCCAGTACTTC.